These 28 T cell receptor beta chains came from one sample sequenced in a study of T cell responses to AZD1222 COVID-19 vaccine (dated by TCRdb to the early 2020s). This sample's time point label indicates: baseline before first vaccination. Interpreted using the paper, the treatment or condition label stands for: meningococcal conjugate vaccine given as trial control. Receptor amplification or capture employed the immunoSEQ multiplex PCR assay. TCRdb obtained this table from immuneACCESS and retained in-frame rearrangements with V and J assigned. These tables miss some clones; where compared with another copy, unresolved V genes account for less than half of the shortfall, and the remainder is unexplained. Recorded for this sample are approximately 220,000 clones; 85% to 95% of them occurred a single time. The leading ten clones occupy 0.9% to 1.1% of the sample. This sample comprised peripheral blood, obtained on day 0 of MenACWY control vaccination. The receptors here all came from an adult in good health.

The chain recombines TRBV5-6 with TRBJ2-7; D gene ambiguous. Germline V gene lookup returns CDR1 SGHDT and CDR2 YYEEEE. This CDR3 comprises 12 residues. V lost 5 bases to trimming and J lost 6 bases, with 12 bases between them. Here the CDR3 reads CASRAAAGEQYF. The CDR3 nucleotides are TGTGCCAGCAGGGCGGCCGCCGGCGAGCAGTACTTC.

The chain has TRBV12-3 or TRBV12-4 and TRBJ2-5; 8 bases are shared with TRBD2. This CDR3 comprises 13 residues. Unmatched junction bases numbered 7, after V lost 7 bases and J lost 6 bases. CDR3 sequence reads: CASTPGGWQTQYF. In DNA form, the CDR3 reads TGTGCCAGCACCCCGGGGGGGTGGCAGACCCAGTACTTC.

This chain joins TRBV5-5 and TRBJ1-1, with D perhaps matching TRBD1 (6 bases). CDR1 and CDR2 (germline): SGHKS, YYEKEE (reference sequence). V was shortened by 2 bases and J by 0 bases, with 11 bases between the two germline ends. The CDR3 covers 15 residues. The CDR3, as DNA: TGTGCCAGCAGCTTCCGGACAGTCATGAACACTGAAGCTTTCTTT. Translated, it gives CASSFRTVMNTEAFF.

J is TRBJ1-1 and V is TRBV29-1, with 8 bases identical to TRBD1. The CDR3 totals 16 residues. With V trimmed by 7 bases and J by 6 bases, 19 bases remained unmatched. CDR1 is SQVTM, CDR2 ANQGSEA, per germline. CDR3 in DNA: TGCAGCGCCACCCCCACGAACAGGGGGTGGAGGGCTGAAGCTTTCTTT. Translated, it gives CSATPTNRGWRAEAFF. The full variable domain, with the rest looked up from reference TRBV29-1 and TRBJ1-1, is SAVISQKPSRDICQRGTSLTIQCQVDSQVTMMFWYRQQPGQSLTLIATANQGSEATYESGFVIDKFPISRPNLTFSTLTVSNMSPEDSSIYLCSATPTNRGWRAEAFFGQGTRLTVV.

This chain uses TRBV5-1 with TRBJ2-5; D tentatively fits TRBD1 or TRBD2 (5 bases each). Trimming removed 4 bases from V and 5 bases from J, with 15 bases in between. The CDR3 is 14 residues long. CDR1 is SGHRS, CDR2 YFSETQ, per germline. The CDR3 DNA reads TGCGCCAGCAGCCCCGGGACCTCCCAGGAGACCCAGTACTTC. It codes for CASSPGTSQETQYF.

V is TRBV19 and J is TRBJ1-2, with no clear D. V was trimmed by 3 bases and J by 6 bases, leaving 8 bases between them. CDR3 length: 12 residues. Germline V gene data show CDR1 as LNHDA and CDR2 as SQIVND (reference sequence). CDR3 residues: CASSMISNGYTF. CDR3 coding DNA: TGTGCCAGTAGTATGATCAGTAATGGCTACACCTTC.

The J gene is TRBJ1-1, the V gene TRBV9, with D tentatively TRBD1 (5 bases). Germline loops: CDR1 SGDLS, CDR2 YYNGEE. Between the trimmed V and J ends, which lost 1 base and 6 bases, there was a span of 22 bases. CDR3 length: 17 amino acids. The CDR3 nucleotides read TGTGCCAGCAGCGTATCGGGAGGGGTACCCTCACAGGCTGAAGCTTTCTTT. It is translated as CASSVSGGVPSQAEAFF.

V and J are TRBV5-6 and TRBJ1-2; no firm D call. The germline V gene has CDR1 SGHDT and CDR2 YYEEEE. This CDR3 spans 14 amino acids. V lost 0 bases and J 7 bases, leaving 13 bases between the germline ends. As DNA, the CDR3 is TGTGCCAGCAGCTTGGTAGGAATTGGTGGTGGCTACACCTTC. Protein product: CASSLVGIGGGYTF. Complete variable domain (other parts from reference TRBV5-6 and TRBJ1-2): DAGVTQSPTHLIKTRGQQVTLRCSPKSGHDTVSWYQQALGQGPQFIFQYYEEEERQRGNFPDRFSGHQFPNYSSELNVNALLLGDSALYLCASSLVGIGGGYTFGSGTRLTVV.

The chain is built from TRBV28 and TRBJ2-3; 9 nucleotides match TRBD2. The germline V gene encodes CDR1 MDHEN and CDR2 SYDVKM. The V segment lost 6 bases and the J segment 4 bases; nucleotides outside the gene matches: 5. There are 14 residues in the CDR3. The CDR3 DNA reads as TGTGCCAGCAGCTCACGCGGGGGGGCAGATACGCAGTATTTT. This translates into CASSSRGGADTQYF.

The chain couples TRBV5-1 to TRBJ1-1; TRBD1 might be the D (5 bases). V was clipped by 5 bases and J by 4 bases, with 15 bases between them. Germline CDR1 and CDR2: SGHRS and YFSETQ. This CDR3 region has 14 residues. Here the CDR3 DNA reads TGCGCCAGCAGTTCGAGCATCACAGGCACTGAAGCTTTCTTT. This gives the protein CASSSSITGTEAFF.

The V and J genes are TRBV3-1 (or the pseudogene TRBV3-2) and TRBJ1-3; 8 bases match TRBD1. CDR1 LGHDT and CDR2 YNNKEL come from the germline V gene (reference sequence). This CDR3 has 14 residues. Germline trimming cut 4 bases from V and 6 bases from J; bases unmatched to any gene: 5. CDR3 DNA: TGTGCCAGCAGCCGAACAGGGGGAAAAAACACCATATATTTT. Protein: CASSRTGGKNTIYF.

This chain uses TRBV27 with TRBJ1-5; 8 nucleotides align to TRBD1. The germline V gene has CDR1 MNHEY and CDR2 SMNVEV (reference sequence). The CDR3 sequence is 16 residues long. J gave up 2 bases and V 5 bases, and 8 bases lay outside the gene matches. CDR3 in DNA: TGTGCCAGCAGTAGTCGACAGGGACAGGGCAATCAGCCCCAGCATTTT. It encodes CASSSRQGQGNQPQHF.

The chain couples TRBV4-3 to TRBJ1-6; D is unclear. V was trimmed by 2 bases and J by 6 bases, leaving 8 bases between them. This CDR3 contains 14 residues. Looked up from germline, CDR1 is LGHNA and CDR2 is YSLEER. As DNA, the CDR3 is TGCGCCAGCAGCCAATGGGAGAGTAATTCACCCCTCCACTTT. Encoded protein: CASSQWESNSPLHF.

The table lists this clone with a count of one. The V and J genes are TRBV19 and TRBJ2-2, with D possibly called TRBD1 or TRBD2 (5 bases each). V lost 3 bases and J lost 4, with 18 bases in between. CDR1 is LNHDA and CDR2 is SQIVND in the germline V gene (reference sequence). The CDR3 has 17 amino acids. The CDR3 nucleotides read TGTGCCAGTAGTATCCGAGGGGATTACCTCTTCACCGGGGAGCTGTTTTTT. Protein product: CASSIRGDYLFTGELFF.

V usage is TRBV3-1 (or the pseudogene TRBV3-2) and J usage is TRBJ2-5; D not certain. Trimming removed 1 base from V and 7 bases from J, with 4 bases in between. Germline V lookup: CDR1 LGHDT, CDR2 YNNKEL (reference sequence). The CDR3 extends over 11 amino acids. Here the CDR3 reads CASSQARTQYF. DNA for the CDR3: TGTGCCAGCAGCCAAGCCAGGACCCAGTACTTC.

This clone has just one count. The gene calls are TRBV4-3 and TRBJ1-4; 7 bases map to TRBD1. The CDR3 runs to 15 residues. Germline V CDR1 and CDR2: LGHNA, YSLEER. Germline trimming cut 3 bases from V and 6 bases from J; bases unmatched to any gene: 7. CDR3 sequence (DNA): TGCGCCAGCAGCCACACGACAGGGTCACATGAAAAACTGTTTTTT. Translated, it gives CASSHTTGSHEKLFF.

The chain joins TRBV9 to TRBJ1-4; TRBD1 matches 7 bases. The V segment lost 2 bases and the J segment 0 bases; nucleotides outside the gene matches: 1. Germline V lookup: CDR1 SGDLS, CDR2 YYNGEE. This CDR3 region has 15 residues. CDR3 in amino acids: CASSVTGTTNEKLFF. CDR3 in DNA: TGTGCCAGCAGCGTGACAGGGACAACTAATGAAAAACTGTTTTTT.

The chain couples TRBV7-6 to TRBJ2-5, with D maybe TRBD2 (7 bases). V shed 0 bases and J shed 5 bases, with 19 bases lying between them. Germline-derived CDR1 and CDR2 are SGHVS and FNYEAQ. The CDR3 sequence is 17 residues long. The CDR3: CASSLAGGRGQMETQYF. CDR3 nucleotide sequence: TGTGCCAGCAGCTTAGCTGGGGGGCGGGGGCAAATGGAGACCCAGTACTTC.

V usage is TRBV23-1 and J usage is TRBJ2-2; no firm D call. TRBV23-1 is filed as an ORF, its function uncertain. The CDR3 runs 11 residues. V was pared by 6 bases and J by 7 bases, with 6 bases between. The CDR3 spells CASRGNGELFF. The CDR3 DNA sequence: TGCGCCAGCAGGGGCAACGGGGAGCTGTTTTTT.

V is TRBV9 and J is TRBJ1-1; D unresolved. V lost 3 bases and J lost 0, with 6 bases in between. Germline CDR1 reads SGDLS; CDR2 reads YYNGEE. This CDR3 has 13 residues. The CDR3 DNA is TGTGCCAGCAGCGGAACACTGAACACTGAAGCTTTCTTT. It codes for CASSGTLNTEAFF.

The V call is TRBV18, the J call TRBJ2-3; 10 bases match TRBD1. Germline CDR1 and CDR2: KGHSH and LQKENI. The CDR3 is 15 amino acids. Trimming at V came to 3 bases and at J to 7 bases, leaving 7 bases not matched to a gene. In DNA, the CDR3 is TGTGCCAGCTCACCGGGACAGGGGCTTCGAAATACGCAGTATTTT. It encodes CASSPGQGLRNTQYF. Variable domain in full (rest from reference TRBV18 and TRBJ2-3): NAGVMQNPRHLVRRRGQEARLRCSPMKGHSHVYWYRQLPEEGLKFMVYLQKENIIDESGMPKERFSAEFPKEGPSILRIQQVVRGDSAAYFCASSPGQGLRNTQYFGPGTRLTVL.

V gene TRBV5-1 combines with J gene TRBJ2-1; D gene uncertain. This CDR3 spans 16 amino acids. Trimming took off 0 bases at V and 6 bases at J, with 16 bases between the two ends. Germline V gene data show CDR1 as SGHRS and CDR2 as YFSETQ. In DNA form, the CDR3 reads TGCGCCAGCAGCTTGGATCTGGGGAACTTAATCAATGAGCAGTTCTTC. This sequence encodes CASSLDLGNLINEQFF.

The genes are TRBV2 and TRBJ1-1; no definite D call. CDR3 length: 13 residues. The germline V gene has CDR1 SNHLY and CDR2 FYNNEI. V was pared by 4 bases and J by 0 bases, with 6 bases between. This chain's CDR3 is CASSGSMNTEAFF. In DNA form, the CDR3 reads TGTGCCAGCAGTGGTAGCATGAACACTGAAGCTTTCTTT.

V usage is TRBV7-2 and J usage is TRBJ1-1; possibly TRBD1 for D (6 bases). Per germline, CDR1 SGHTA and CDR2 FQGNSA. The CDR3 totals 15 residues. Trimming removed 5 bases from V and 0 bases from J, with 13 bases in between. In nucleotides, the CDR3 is TGTGCCAGCAGCCAGACAGGACTCATGAACACTGAAGCTTTCTTT. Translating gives CASSQTGLMNTEAFF. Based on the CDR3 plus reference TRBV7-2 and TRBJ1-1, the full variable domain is GAGVSQSPSNKVTEKGKDVELRCDPISGHTALYWYRQSLGQGLEFLIYFQGNSAPDKSGLPSDRFSAERTGGSVSTLTIQRTQQEDSAVYLCASSQTGLMNTEAFFGQGTRLTVV.

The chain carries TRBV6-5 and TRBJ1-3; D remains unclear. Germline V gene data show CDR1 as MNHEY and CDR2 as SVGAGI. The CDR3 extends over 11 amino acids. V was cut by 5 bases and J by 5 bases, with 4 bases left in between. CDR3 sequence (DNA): TGTGCCAGCAGTACACGAAACACCATATATTTT. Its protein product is CASSTRNTIYF.

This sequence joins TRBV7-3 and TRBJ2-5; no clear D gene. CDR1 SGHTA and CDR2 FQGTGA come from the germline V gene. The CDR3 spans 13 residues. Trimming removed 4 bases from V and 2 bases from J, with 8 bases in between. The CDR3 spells CASSSGRQETQYF. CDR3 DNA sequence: TGTGCCAGCAGCTCCGGGCGGCAAGAGACCCAGTACTTC.

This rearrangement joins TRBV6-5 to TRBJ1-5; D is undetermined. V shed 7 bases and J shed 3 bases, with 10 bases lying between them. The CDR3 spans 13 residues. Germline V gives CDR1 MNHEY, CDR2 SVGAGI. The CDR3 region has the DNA TGTGCCAGCAAACCTACCCCCAATCAGCCCCAGCATTTT. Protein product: CASKPTPNQPQHF.

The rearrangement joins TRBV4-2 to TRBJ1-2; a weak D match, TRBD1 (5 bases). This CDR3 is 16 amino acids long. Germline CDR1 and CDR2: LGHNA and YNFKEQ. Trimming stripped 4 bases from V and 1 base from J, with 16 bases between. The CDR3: CASSPTSGRVNYGYTF. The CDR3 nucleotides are TGTGCCAGCAGCCCCACCTCAGGGCGGGTTAACTATGGCTACACCTTC.